The clone carrying this T cell receptor (beta chain) was seen many times. Its antigen is undetermined. In TCRdb, the 5' RACE reads were re-called with MiXCR into one record per CDR3 protein. The data hold tens of thousands of distinct CDR3 sequences, with 6% to 7.5% observed a single time. Sorted libraries used some 1 million CD4+ or CD8+ T cells. The data belong to a study of neurological immune-mediated disorders. Broader study findings: The most TCR clonal expansion was seen in HTLV-1-associated myelopathy, and the least was seen in multiple sclerosis, which fell below healthy controls.

V was pared by 3 bases and J by 5 bases, with 3 bases of the junction left unmatched. Germline assignment: CDR1 ENHRY and CDR2 SYGVKD. There are 15 residues in the CDR3. The TCR was taken from a man aged 45-65 years in good health. Sequencing used CD4+ T cells from blood. The chain carries TRBV10-3 and TRBJ2-5, with 13 bases matching TRBD2. The CDR3 protein is CAISEKGLAGETQYF. The CDR3 DNA is TGTGCCATCAGTGAAAAGGGACTAGCGGGGGAGACCCAGTACTTC.